The 6 T cell receptor beta chains listed next were all sequenced from one sample in a study of OX40 agonist ivuxolimab in advanced cancers. Here immunoSEQ multiplex PCR was the method, and the copy in TCRdb shows in-frame clones only, minus some. In the table there are 60,000 to 85,000 clones, about 85% of which are singletons. The sample in question was CD4+ or CD8+ T cells sorted from blood, obtained in a trial of the OX40 agonist ivuxolimab. These receptors came from an adult with an advanced solid tumor such as melanoma, head and neck, liver or kidney cancer.

The chain couples TRBV7-2 to TRBJ2-6; D uncertain. This CDR3 is 16 amino acids long. Trimming took 5 bases from V and 3 from J, leaving 14 bases between them. The germline gives CDR1 SGHTA, CDR2 FQGNSA. CDR3 residues: CASSRSSLGGANVLTF. The CDR3 DNA sequence: TGTGCCAGCAGCCGATCTTCGTTGGGTGGGGCCAACGTCCTGACTTTC.

The chain has TRBV10-3 and TRBJ2-1; 10 positions match TRBD1. CDR1 is ENHRY and CDR2 is SYGVKD in the germline V gene. The length of the CDR3 is 14 residues. The V gene end was trimmed by 5 bases and the J gene end by 8 bases; junction bases not matched to a gene: 6. The CDR3 DNA is TGTGCCATCAGTCCCGACAGGGGGCTGGATGAGCAGTTCTTC. It codes for CAISPDRGLDEQFF.

The chain joins TRBV6-5 to TRBJ2-3; TRBD1 might be the D (6 bases). This CDR3 is 14 amino acids long. V dropped 6 bases and J dropped 4 bases, with 14 bases sitting between them. CDR1 MNHEY and CDR2 SVGAGI come from the germline V gene. The CDR3 spells CASSRGNSADTQYF. The CDR3 DNA sequence: TGTGCCAGCAGCAGGGGAAATAGCGCAGATACGCAGTATTTT.

The V and J genes are TRBV5-1 and TRBJ2-3; 13 positions match TRBD2. The V and J ends lost 5 bases and 2 bases, in that order; junction bases with no gene match: 5. Germline loops: CDR1 SGHRS, CDR2 YFSETQ. CDR3 length: 16 residues. The CDR3 spells CASRAGLAGFTDTQYF. The CDR3 nucleotides read TGCGCCAGCAGGGCGGGACTAGCGGGGTTCACAGATACGCAGTATTTT. Filled out from reference TRBV5-1 and TRBJ2-3, the complete variable domain reads KAGVTQTPRYLIKTRGQQVTLSCSPISGHRSVSWYQQTPGQGLQFLFEYFSETQRNKGNFPGRFSGRQFSNSRSEMNVSTLELGDSALYLCASRAGLAGFTDTQYFGPGTRLTVL.

This clone was seen a single time. V gene TRBV7-2 combines with J gene TRBJ1-2; D ambiguous. Germline CDR1 reads SGHTA; CDR2 reads FQGNSA. This CDR3 contains 14 residues. With 5 bases removed from V and 0 bases from J, the gap between germline ends came to 10 bases. CDR3 coding DNA: TGTGCCAGCAGCCCCAGCGGAGCTAACTATGGCTACACCTTC. Encoded protein: CASSPSGANYGYTF.

The gene calls are TRBV5-4 and TRBJ2-5, with 10 bases lining up with TRBD2. Germline values: CDR1 SGHNT, CDR2 YYREEE (reference sequence). The CDR3 runs 16 residues. Trimming at V came to 4 bases and at J to 5 bases, leaving 11 bases not matched to a gene. CDR3 sequence: CASSLKRTSGRETQYF. CDR3 in DNA: TGTGCCAGCAGCCTAAAAAGGACTAGCGGTAGGGAGACCCAGTACTTC.